The clone carrying this T cell receptor (beta chain) was counted at least ten times. The antigen remains unidentified. The germline CDR1 and CDR2 sequences are SNHLY and FYNNEI. Trimming took 4 bases from V and 6 from J; bases not matched to a gene: 11. The CDR3 contains 15 residues. This record belongs to a study of regulatory T cells in long-lasting Graves disease. Arm-PCR with iRepertoire HTBI primers amplified the CDR3 regions for these TCR beta libraries. TCRdb passed the multiplex PCR reads through MiXCR, listing each CDR3 protein once. Altogether approximately 540,000 distinct CDR3 sequences are present, around 12% being singletons, with the ten largest covering almost 9%. Time point: newly diagnosed GD, antithyroid drugs for less than 3 months. PBMC RNA served as the TCR library source. Whole-study results and caveats: Segments TRBV28, TRBJ1-2 and TRBJ2-5 showed preferential usage in persistent disease. New patients shared 800 to 1,000 public clonotypes, fewer than the roughly 2,500 shared by persistent patients.

These records were also assigned to another study, of T cells in Graves' hyperthyroidism and ophthalmopathy. According to that study: Patients aged 18 to 65 had newly diagnosed hyperthyroidism of under 2 months' duration.

The input for sequencing was peripheral blood mononuclear cells (PBMCs), taken at new diagnosis, from a patient treated with antithyroid drugs. This rearrangement joins TRBV2 to TRBJ1-1; TRBD1 matches 7 bases. The sequence was collected from a woman in her twenties or thirties with Graves disease. In DNA form, the CDR3 reads TGTGCCAGCAGTGTGCAGGGCCTCGGACAGGCTGAAGCTTTCTTT. Protein sequence: CASSVQGLGQAEAFF.